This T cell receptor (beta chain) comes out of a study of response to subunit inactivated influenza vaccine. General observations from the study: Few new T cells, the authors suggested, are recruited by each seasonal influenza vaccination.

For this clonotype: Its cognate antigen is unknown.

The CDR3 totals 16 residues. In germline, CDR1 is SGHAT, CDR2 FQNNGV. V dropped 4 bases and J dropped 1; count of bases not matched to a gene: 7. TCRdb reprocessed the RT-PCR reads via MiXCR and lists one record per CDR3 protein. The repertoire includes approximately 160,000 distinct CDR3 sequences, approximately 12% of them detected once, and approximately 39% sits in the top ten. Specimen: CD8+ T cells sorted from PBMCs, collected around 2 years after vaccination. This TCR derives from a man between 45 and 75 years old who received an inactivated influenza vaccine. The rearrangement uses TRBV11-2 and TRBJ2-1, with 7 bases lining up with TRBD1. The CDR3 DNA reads TGTGCCAGCAGCTGGTACCGACAGGGATCCTACAATGAGCAGTTCTTC. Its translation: CASSWYRQGSYNEQFF.